Sequencing of this T cell receptor (beta chain) was carried out in a study of blood T cell repertoires in COVID-19. Study-wide background: Samples of COVID-19 (acute and convalescent) were obtained from the United States, Italy and Spain. In each case, the material was cDNA or gDNA derived from T cells, B-cell-depleted T cells, or PBMCs.

Assay used: immunoSEQ multiplex PCR; TCRdb lists only in-frame clones, some missing. The sample lists 120,000 to 150,000 clones, around 80% occurring once. The CDR3 runs to 13 residues. With 5 bases removed from V and 6 bases from J, the gap between germline ends came to 14 bases. Germline values: CDR1 SGHAT, CDR2 FQNNGV. This clonotype originated in a human donor with acute or convalescent COVID-19. The donor label of this sample is uncertain. Sequenced material: peripheral blood. The chain employs TRBV11-2 and TRBJ2-7; D possibly corresponds to TRBD2 (6 bases). DNA of the CDR3: TGTGCCAGCAGCCCCGGGGGAGCAGGCGAGCAGTACTTC. Protein: CASSPGGAGEQYF.